This T cell receptor beta chain comes out of a study of T cell repertoires in ileal Crohn's disease. Study-wide background: Under 40% were active smokers at surgery; median disease duration was roughly 7.9 years. Each sample's TCRB immunosequencing used about 500 nanograms of biopsy DNA.

Generated by immunoSEQ multiplex PCR, the TCRdb table keeps only in-frame clones and is missing some. The table records 15,000 or so clones, 75% to 80% of them present only once. General study points: Endoscopic recurrence occurred in every patient whose clonality exceeded 26.8%.

The time point denotes: inflamed ileum from the surgical specimen. Looked up from germline, CDR1 is SGDLS and CDR2 is YYNGEE. Trimming took off 4 bases at V and 4 bases at J, with 15 bases between the two ends. This CDR3 region has 16 residues. This clone was found a few times. What it binds is unknown. This chain links TRBV9 with TRBJ2-6; tentatively, D is TRBD1 (5 bases). Material for sequencing was ileal tissue. The TCR was taken from an adult with Crohn's disease. The CDR3 DNA reads TGTGCCAGCAGCTGGGGCGAGGAAGAAGGGGCCAACGTCCTGACTTTC. This translates into CASSWGEEEGANVLTF.